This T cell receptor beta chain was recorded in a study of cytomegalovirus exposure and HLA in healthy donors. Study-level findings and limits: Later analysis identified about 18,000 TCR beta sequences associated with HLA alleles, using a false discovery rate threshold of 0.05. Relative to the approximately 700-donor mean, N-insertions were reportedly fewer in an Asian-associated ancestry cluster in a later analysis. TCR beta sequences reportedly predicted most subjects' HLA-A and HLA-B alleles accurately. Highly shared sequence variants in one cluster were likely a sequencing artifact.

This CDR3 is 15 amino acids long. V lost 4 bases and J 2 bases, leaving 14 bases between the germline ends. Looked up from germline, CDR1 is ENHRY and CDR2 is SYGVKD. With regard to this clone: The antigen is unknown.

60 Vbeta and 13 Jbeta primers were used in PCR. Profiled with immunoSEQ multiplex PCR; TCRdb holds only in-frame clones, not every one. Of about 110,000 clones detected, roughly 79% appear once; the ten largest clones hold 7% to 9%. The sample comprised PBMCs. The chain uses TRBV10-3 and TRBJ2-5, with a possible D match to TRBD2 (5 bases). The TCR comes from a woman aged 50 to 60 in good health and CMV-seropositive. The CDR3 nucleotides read TGTGCCATCAGTGGGACCCGGGGTGGGCAAGAGACCCAGTACTTC. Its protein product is CAISGTRGGQETQYF.